This paragraph covers one T cell receptor beta chain sequence. The antigen is undetermined. The data originate from a study of CD8 T cells in Susac syndrome. RNA, at about 0.45 to 1 ug, was reverse transcribed with random hexamers. With immunoSEQ multiplex PCR, TCR beta CDR3 was amplified across 54 Vbeta and 13 Jbeta. TCRdb ran MiXCR on the immunoSEQ multiplex PCR reads and lists one entry per CDR3 protein. The sample has 300,000 or so distinct CDR3 sequences, around 90% seen once. Germline V CDR1 and CDR2: GTSNPN, SVGIG (reference sequence). The CDR3 spans 13 residues. V was cut by 2 bases and J by 8 bases, with 12 bases left in between. Points from the study as a whole: In its TCR sequencing and HLA analysis, the study acknowledged that the number of individuals was relatively small.

Relapsing-remitting disease, either stable or active, was present in the multiple sclerosis controls, who were treatment-naive patients. Through negative isolation, CD4+ and CD8+ T cells were obtained, while TEMRA cells were enriched using FACS. This TCR came from a human donor with multiple sclerosis. The chain has TRBV30 and TRBJ1-4; no clear D gene. The source material was CD4+ T cells from PBMCs. The CDR3 is CAWSHGPAEKLFF. In DNA form, the CDR3 reads TGTGCCTGGAGTCACGGCCCCGCGGAAAAACTGTTTTTT.